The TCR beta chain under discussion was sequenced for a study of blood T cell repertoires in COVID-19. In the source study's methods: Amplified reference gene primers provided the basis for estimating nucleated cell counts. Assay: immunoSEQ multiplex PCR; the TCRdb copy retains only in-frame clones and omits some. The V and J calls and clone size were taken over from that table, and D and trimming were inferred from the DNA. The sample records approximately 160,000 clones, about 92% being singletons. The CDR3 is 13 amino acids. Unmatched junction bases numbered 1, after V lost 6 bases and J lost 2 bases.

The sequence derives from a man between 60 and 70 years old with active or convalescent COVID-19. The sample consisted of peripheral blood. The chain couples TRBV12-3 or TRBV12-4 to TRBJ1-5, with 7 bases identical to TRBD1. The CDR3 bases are TGTGCCAGCAGCACAGGGGGCAATCAGCCCCAGCATTTT. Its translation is CASSTGGNQPQHF.